Below, 2 T cell receptor beta chains from the same sample are listed, as sequenced in a study of T-cell reconstitution after alpha-beta-depleted transplantation in children. This sample's TCRbeta library carried unique molecular identifier barcodes. TCRdb reprocessed the PCR reads with MiXCR, giving one entry per CDR3 protein. Here the sample spans just under 150,000 distinct CDR3 sequences, 8.5% to 10% being singletons. Source: PBMCs, mostly from graft donor cells, taken 180 days after TCRalphabeta/CD19-depleted stem cell transplant. All receptors come from a female patient aged 2 to 10 who had a stem cell transplant for congenital amegakaryocytic thrombocytopenia, so the T cells may come from the graft donor.

In its sample, this clonotype was seen many times. The genes are TRBV29-1 and TRBJ2-3, with D possibly being TRBD2 (5 bases). Trimming stripped 2 bases from V and 4 bases from J, with 13 bases between. Germline V lookup: CDR1 SQVTM, CDR2 ANQGSEA. The CDR3 runs 14 residues. As DNA, the CDR3 is TGCAGCGTTGAAAGTAGCGCGGGCCCAGATACGCAGTATTTT. Amino acids: CSVESSAGPDTQYF.

The V and J genes are TRBV29-1 and TRBJ2-7, with D hard to call. The CDR3 spans 12 residues. Germline CDR1 is SQVTM and CDR2 is ANQGSEA. V lost 0 bases and J lost 4, with 7 bases in between. The CDR3 nucleotides are TGCAGCGTTGAAGACGACGGTTACGAGCAGTACTTC. Translation: CSVEDDGYEQYF.